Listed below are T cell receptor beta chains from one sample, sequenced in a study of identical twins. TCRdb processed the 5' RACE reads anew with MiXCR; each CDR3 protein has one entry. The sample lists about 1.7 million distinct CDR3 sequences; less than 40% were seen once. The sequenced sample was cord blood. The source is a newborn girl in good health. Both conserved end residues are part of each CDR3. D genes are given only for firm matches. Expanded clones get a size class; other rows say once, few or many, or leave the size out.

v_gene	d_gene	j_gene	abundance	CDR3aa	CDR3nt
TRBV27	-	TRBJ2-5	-	CASSLALGRRTLMQYF	TGTGCCAGCAGTTTAGCGTTGGGCAGGCGGACCCTAATGCAGTACTTC
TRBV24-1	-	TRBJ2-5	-	CATSDLQGGWETQYF	TGTGCCACCAGTGATCTACAGGGTGGATGGGAGACCCAGTACTTC
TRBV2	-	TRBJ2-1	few	CASSQGVYEQFF	TGTGCCAGCAGCCAAGGGGTCTATGAGCAGTTCTTC
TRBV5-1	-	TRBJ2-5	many	CASRTGETQYF	TGCGCCAGCAGAACCGGAGAGACCCAGTACTTC
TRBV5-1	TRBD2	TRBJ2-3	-	CASSLDGTSGRVNTQYF	TGCGCCAGCAGCTTAGATGGGACTAGCGGGAGAGTGAATACGCAGTATTTT
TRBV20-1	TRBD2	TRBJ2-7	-	CSASFLSFPAGETYEQYF	TGCAGTGCTAGTTTTCTGTCCTTCCCAGCGGGGGAGACCTACGAGCAGTACTTC
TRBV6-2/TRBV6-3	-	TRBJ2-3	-	CASSPTLLEVGTDTQYF	TGTGCCAGCAGTCCAACGCTACTAGAGGTTGGGACAGATACGCAGTATTTT
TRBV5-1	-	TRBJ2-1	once	CASSRPLAPRGEQFF	TGCGCCAGCAGCCGTCCCTTGGCCCCGCGCGGTGAGCAGTTCTTC
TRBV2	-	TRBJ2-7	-	CASRGEGRTSSYEQYF	TGTGCCAGCAGGGGGGAAGGACGCACGAGCTCCTACGAGCAGTACTTC
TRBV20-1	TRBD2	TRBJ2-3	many	CSATRTSGGRHTDTQYF	TGCAGTGCTACGCGGACTAGCGGGGGACGACACACAGATACGCAGTATTTT
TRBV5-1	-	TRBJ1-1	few	CASRHITGYPEAFF	TGCGCCAGCAGACATATTACAGGGTACCCTGAAGCTTTCTTT
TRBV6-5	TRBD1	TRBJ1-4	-	CASSYSFDRGPEKLFF	TGTGCCAGCAGTTACTCGTTCGACAGGGGGCCTGAAAAACTGTTTTTT
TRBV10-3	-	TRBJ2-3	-	CAITVGSGTSTDTQYF	TGTGCCATCACAGTGGGCTCTGGGACTAGCACAGATACGCAGTATTTT
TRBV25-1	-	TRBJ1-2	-	CASSEYRSKDTDSNYGYTF	TGTGCCAGCAGTGAATATCGGTCCAAGGACACCGACTCTAACTATGGCTACACCTTC
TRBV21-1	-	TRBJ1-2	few	CASSKLFRDRHGYTF	TGTGCCAGCAGTAAACTTTTCCGGGACAGACACGGCTACACCTTC
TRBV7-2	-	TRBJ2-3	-	CASSLGHHTDTQYF	TGTGCCAGCAGCCTGGGACATCACACAGATACGCAGTATTTT
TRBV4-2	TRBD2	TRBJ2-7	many	CASSQDLLGGYSGSLTYEQYF	TGTGCCAGCAGCCAAGATCTGTTGGGTGGGTATAGCGGGAGTCTGACCTACGAGCAGTACTTC
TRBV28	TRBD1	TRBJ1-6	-	CASSPDRAYSPLHF	TGTGCCAGCAGTCCCGACAGGGCATACTCACCCCTCCACTTT
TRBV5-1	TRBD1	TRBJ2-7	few	CASSSISGQEIKYEQYF	TGCGCCAGCAGCTCGATAAGCGGACAGGAGATTAAATACGAGCAGTACTTC
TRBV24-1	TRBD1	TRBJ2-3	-	CATSDPQGVTDTQYF	TGTGCCACCAGTGATCCGCAGGGGGTAACAGATACGCAGTATTTT
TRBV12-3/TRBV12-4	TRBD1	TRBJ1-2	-	CASSLAAQGYGYTF	TGTGCCAGCAGTTTAGCGGCACAGGGGTATGGCTACACCTTC
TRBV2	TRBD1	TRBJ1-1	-	CASSEPGTGGYTEAFF	TGTGCCAGCAGTGAGCCCGGGACAGGGGGCTACACTGAAGCTTTCTTT